This is a list of T cell receptor beta chains from one sample in a study of cytomegalovirus exposure and HLA in healthy donors. Repertoires were generated with immunoSEQ multiplex PCR, while TCRdb's copy carries only in-frame clones and drops some. The sample holds about 99,000 clones, around 80% seen once. Sequencing input: PBMCs. These receptor sequences come from a male donor in good health and CMV-seropositive. Each CDR3 is given with its conserved first and last residue.

V gene	J gene	CDR3 protein
TRBV5-6	TRBJ2-3	CAILTRQEDYTQYF
TRBV7-9	TRBJ2-7	CASSLGPGGDRGYEQYF
TRBV4-1	TRBJ2-4	CASSLLPGEGNIQYF
TRBV7-9	TRBJ2-5	CASSSRGPETQYF
TRBV9	TRBJ1-6	CASSVGEGAGSPLHF
TRBV5-6	TRBJ1-4	CASSLRSAGEKLFF
TRBV6-5	TRBJ2-5	CASSLGVLQETQYF
TRBV5-4	TRBJ1-4	CACGNRKGGTNEKLFF
TRBV5-1	TRBJ2-3	CASSGGGQPSTDTQYF
TRBV15	TRBJ2-7	CAISREGASRVRSYEQYF
TRBV30	TRBJ2-1	CAWNQQVVNEQFF
TRBV7-2	TRBJ1-2	CASSQGTGTNGYTF
TRBV7-9	TRBJ1-1	CASRPWSRGIGDTEAFF
TRBV9	TRBJ2-3	CASSHQQSGGDTDTQYF
TRBV19	TRBJ1-6	CASREAGDSPLHF
TRBV4-2	TRBJ2-2	CASSQGQGAGELFF
TRBV6-1	TRBJ2-1	CASSMTVTNEQFF
TRBV7-8	TRBJ2-7	CASRQGGNSYEQYF
TRBV7-9	TRBJ2-7	CASSLALGSEQYF
TRBV30	TRBJ1-1	CAWSLGDAEAFF
TRBV4-3	TRBJ1-1	CASSPRLRGLNTEAFF
TRBV4-1	TRBJ1-6	CASSPSGTPYSPLHF
TRBV18	TRBJ1-2	CASSPLPGFEGYTF
TRBV12-5	TRBJ2-1	CASGFVNEQFF
TRBV4-1	TRBJ2-3	CASSLGRQGGSTDTQYF
TRBV7-9	TRBJ1-5	CASSLHRKSTPYSNQPQHF
TRBV15	TRBJ2-5	CATSRDSLGNTETQYF
TRBV11-3	TRBJ1-2	CASSRDGTNGYTF
TRBV7-2	TRBJ2-1	CASSVAAAYNEQFF
TRBV19	TRBJ1-1	CASSIGAGGNTEAFF
TRBV6-5	TRBJ1-1	CASRPHRATEAFF
TRBV18	TRBJ2-5	CASSPTSGDYLQGQYF
TRBV7-9	TRBJ1-4	CASRPGATNEKLFF